This record concerns one T cell receptor beta chain sequence. TCRdb passed the PCR reads through MiXCR, listing each CDR3 protein once. The data show a few hundred thousand distinct CDR3 sequences, about 22% seen once. This sample is drawn from a study of molecular identifiers for immune sequencing clone quantification. The CDR3 contains 15 residues. V lost 5 bases and J lost 5, with 15 bases in between. Looked up from germline, CDR1 is SGHVS and CDR2 is FQNEAQ. The rearrangement joins TRBV7-8 to TRBJ1-4; D unresolved. The source of this sequence is a human donor in good health. Some libraries in this study had Jurkat cell RNA spiked in. The specimen was naive CD8+ T cells from blood, with Jurkat cell RNA spiked in. Subset noted: FACS-sorted CD8+CD4-CCR7+CD45RA+ naive T cells. The CDR3 DNA follows: TGTGCCAGCAGCCCGATATTGGGCACCAATGAAAAACTGTTTTTT. It translates to CASSPILGTNEKLFF.